The text below deals with one T cell receptor (beta chain). Antigen unknown. The read terminates 3 residues before the CDR3 end, so the remaining end is supplied by the germline J gene. The assay was immunoSEQ multiplex PCR, and TCRdb's table has in-frame clones only and misses some. The sample includes fewer than 55,000 clones. The data originate from a study of Tregs in tolerant kidney transplant recipients. Across the whole study: Recipients received nonmyeloablative bone marrow transplants from related graft donors, with transient mixed chimerism.

Trimming left V 2 bases short and J 1 base short, with 7 bases between. The CDR3 is made up of 14 amino acids. Germline V gene sequence: CDR1 KGHSH, CDR2 LQKENI. The study's findings and limits: Validation in larger populations is needed because few patients were studied. Tolerant patients' donor-specific Tregs expanded beyond overall Tregs, suggesting antigen-driven growth.

Unstimulated regulatory T cells (CD4+CD25+CD127-), CD4+CD25- non-regulatory cells, CD4 and CD8 cells were FACS-sorted from thawed PBMCs. Specimen: CD4+ T cells from blood, collected before the transplant. The chain employs TRBV18 and TRBJ2-3; D unresolved. This clonotype was sampled from a human donor who received a combined kidney and bone marrow transplant. CDR3 DNA (partial): TGTGCCAGCTCACCATCGGCGGGCACAGATACG. Its translation is CASSPSAGTDT. The full CDR3 is CASSPSAGTDTQYF.